Listed below are T cell receptor beta chains from one sample, sequenced in a study of coeliac disease. The protocol was immunoSEQ multiplex PCR, while the TCRdb copy is restricted to in-frame clones and leaves out a portion. The sample consists of 6,500 or so clones, roughly 66% of them appearing once. Sequenced input: lamina propria lymphocytes from the gut. These receptors originate from a middle-aged man with active celiac disease. The CDR3 runs from the conserved cysteine through the conserved F or W. Each record gives: D gene, CDR3 length, clone size, V gene, J gene, CDR3 protein, CDR3 DNA. A D gene is named only where the DNA matches it firmly. Clone size appears in some rows only: once, few, many, or a class for an expanded clone.

d_gene: NA; len: 15; abundance: NA; v_gene: TRBV5-5; j_gene: TRBJ2-6; CDR3aa: CASSLGLSGANVLTF; CDR3nt: TGTGCCAGCAGCTTGGGTCTCTCTGGGGCCAACGTCCTGACTTTC
d_gene: TRBD2; len: 16; abundance: NA; v_gene: TRBV7-6; j_gene: TRBJ2-5; CDR3aa: CASSPYGTSAQETQYF; CDR3nt: TGTGCCAGCAGCCCTTACGGGACTAGCGCCCAAGAGACCCAGTACTTC
d_gene: TRBD1; len: 14; abundance: NA; v_gene: TRBV7-9; j_gene: TRBJ1-1; CDR3aa: CASSSRDRGTEAFF; CDR3nt: TGTGCCAGCAGCTCCCGGGACAGAGGTACTGAAGCTTTCTTT
d_gene: NA; len: 19; abundance: NA; v_gene: TRBV12-5; j_gene: TRBJ1-1; CDR3aa: CASGLTADGSLIGNTEAFF; CDR3nt: TGTGCTAGTGGTTTGACGGCGGATGGATCTCTCATAGGAAACACTGAAGCTTTCTTT
d_gene: NA; len: 14; abundance: once; v_gene: TRBV7-9; j_gene: TRBJ1-4; CDR3aa: CASSLLRGREKLFF; CDR3nt: TGTGCCAGCAGCCTCCTTAGAGGGCGTGAAAAACTGTTTTTT
d_gene: NA; len: 16; abundance: NA; v_gene: TRBV28; j_gene: TRBJ1-4; CDR3aa: CASSRTGGGLDEKLFF; CDR3nt: TGTGCCAGCAGCCGCACGGGAGGAGGGCTGGATGAAAAACTGTTTTTT
d_gene: TRBD2; len: 14; abundance: NA; v_gene: TRBV9; j_gene: TRBJ2-1; CDR3aa: CASSLGTSGNEQFF; CDR3nt: TGTGCCAGCAGCTTGGGGACTAGCGGCAATGAGCAGTTCTTC
d_gene: TRBD1; len: 17; abundance: NA; v_gene: TRBV27; j_gene: TRBJ1-1; CDR3aa: CASSRDRGGWGSTEAFF; CDR3nt: TGTGCCAGTTCCCGGGACAGGGGAGGGTGGGGGAGCACTGAAGCTTTCTTT
d_gene: TRBD1; len: 14; abundance: NA; v_gene: TRBV7-9; j_gene: TRBJ1-2; CDR3aa: CASSFPGQGKGYTF; CDR3nt: TGTGCCAGCAGCTTTCCGGGACAGGGGAAAGGCTACACCTTC
d_gene: NA; len: 12; abundance: NA; v_gene: TRBV7-2; j_gene: TRBJ1-1; CDR3aa: CASSAYNTEAFF; CDR3nt: TGTGCCAGCAGCGCCTATAACACTGAAGCTTTCTTT
d_gene: NA; len: 16; abundance: NA; v_gene: TRBV18; j_gene: TRBJ1-3; CDR3aa: CASSPTLDRSRNTIYF; CDR3nt: TGTGCCAGCTCACCGACGCTTGACAGGAGCCGAAACACCATATATTTT
d_gene: TRBD1; len: 15; abundance: NA; v_gene: TRBV15; j_gene: TRBJ1-1; CDR3aa: CATSRDPTGGGEAFF; CDR3nt: TGTGCCACCAGCAGAGATCCCACAGGGGGAGGTGAAGCTTTCTTT
d_gene: TRBD1; len: 14; abundance: NA; v_gene: TRBV7-3; j_gene: TRBJ2-3; CDR3aa: CASSKDRGSDTQYF; CDR3nt: TGTGCCAGCAGCAAAGACAGGGGCTCAGATACGCAGTATTTT
d_gene: NA; len: 14; abundance: NA; v_gene: TRBV18; j_gene: TRBJ1-3; CDR3aa: CASSPRAAGNTIYF; CDR3nt: TGTGCCAGCTCACCGAGGGCGGCGGGAAACACCATATATTTT
d_gene: TRBD2; len: 16; abundance: NA; v_gene: TRBV4-1; j_gene: TRBJ2-1; CDR3aa: CASSQAGGREYNEQFF; CDR3nt: TGCGCCAGCAGCCAAGCGGGTGGGCGGGAGTACAATGAGCAGTTCTTC
d_gene: NA; len: 15; abundance: NA; v_gene: TRBV18; j_gene: TRBJ1-5; CDR3aa: CASSPSGQFDQPQHF; CDR3nt: TGTGCCAGCTCACCGTCGGGACAATTCGATCAGCCCCAGCATTTT
d_gene: NA; len: 13; abundance: NA; v_gene: TRBV7-9; j_gene: TRBJ2-1; CDR3aa: CASSLDPVNEQFF; CDR3nt: TGTGCCAGCAGCTTAGATCCCGTCAATGAGCAGTTCTTC
d_gene: TRBD2; len: 16; abundance: NA; v_gene: TRBV7-7; j_gene: TRBJ2-1; CDR3aa: CASSSQAGDPYNEQFF; CDR3nt: TGTGCCAGCAGCTCCCAAGCGGGAGACCCGTACAATGAGCAGTTCTTC
d_gene: TRBD2; len: 12; abundance: few; v_gene: TRBV25-1; j_gene: TRBJ2-1; CDR3aa: CASSSGVDEQFF; CDR3nt: TGTGCCAGCAGTAGCGGGGTCGATGAGCAGTTCTTC
d_gene: NA; len: 12; abundance: NA; v_gene: TRBV28; j_gene: TRBJ2-7; CDR3aa: CASSLAGYEQYF; CDR3nt: TGTGCCAGCAGTTTAGCGGGGTACGAGCAGTACTTC
d_gene: TRBD1; len: 17; abundance: NA; v_gene: TRBV2; j_gene: TRBJ2-3; CDR3aa: CASSGGGTGGKIDTQYF; CDR3nt: TGTGCCAGCAGTGGGGGGGGGACAGGGGGCAAGATAGATACGCAGTATTTT
d_gene: NA; len: 14; abundance: once; v_gene: TRBV27; j_gene: TRBJ1-1; CDR3aa: CASSPFPGNTEAFF; CDR3nt: TGTGCCAGCAGCCCCTTCCCAGGAAACACTGAAGCTTTCTTT
d_gene: TRBD2; len: 17; abundance: NA; v_gene: TRBV4-1; j_gene: TRBJ2-3; CDR3aa: CASSQDPASGAPDTQYF; CDR3nt: TGCGCCAGCAGCCAAGACCCGGCTAGCGGGGCCCCAGATACGCAGTATTTT
d_gene: NA; len: 15; abundance: medium-sized; v_gene: TRBV28; j_gene: TRBJ2-1; CDR3aa: CASSYTSNIFDEQFF; CDR3nt: TGTGCCAGCAGCTATACTAGCAACATCTTCGATGAGCAGTTCTTC
d_gene: TRBD1; len: 16; abundance: few; v_gene: TRBV28; j_gene: TRBJ2-5; CDR3aa: CASSSLGTAHQETQYF; CDR3nt: TGTGCCAGCAGTTCCTTAGGGACAGCGCACCAAGAGACCCAGTACTTC
d_gene: TRBD2; len: 16; abundance: NA; v_gene: TRBV6-5; j_gene: TRBJ2-1; CDR3aa: CASSYSLAGGHNEQFF; CDR3nt: TGTGCCAGCAGTTACTCCCTAGCGGGAGGGCACAATGAGCAGTTCTTC
d_gene: NA; len: 15; abundance: NA; v_gene: TRBV5-1; j_gene: TRBJ1-2; CDR3aa: CASRPTGGVNYGYTF; CDR3nt: TGCGCCAGCAGACCTACGGGGGGGGTGAACTATGGCTACACCTTC
d_gene: NA; len: 13; abundance: few; v_gene: TRBV6-1; j_gene: TRBJ2-7; CDR3aa: CASSEGGVHEQYF; CDR3nt: TGTGCCAGCAGTGAAGGGGGGGTCCACGAGCAGTACTTC
d_gene: TRBD1; len: 14; abundance: once; v_gene: TRBV30; j_gene: TRBJ1-3; CDR3aa: CASDRATSGNTIYF; CDR3nt: TGTGCCTCGGACAGGGCCACCTCTGGAAACACCATATATTTT
d_gene: TRBD1; len: 14; abundance: NA; v_gene: TRBV2; j_gene: TRBJ2-7; CDR3aa: CASSRDRGLVEQYF; CDR3nt: TGTGCCAGCAGTAGGGACAGGGGGTTGGTCGAGCAGTACTTC
d_gene: TRBD2; len: 16; abundance: NA; v_gene: TRBV28; j_gene: TRBJ2-7; CDR3aa: CASPSGGALSSYEQYF; CDR3nt: TGTGCCAGCCCTAGCGGGGGGGCTTTAAGCTCCTACGAGCAGTACTTC
d_gene: NA; len: 13; abundance: NA; v_gene: TRBV18; j_gene: TRBJ1-1; CDR3aa: CASARGGNTEAFF; CDR3nt: TGTGCCAGCGCCCGGGGGGGGAACACTGAAGCTTTCTTT
d_gene: TRBD1; len: 16; abundance: few; v_gene: TRBV4-3; j_gene: TRBJ2-6; CDR3aa: CASSQVTGTGANVLTF; CDR3nt: TGCGCCAGCAGCCAGGTGACAGGGACTGGGGCCAACGTCCTGACTTTC
d_gene: NA; len: 16; abundance: NA; v_gene: TRBV11-2; j_gene: TRBJ1-3; CDR3aa: CASSLVPFGSGNTIYF; CDR3nt: TGTGCCAGCAGCTTAGTTCCATTCGGCTCTGGAAACACCATATATTTT
d_gene: TRBD1; len: 13; abundance: once; v_gene: TRBV25-1; j_gene: TRBJ1-1; CDR3aa: CASQTGLGTEAFF; CDR3nt: TGTGCCAGCCAGACAGGGCTAGGGACTGAAGCTTTCTTT
d_gene: NA; len: 14; abundance: few; v_gene: TRBV28; j_gene: TRBJ2-3; CDR3aa: CASSFGGSTDTQYF; CDR3nt: TGTGCCAGCAGTTTCGGGGGAAGCACAGATACGCAGTATTTT
d_gene: NA; len: 14; abundance: NA; v_gene: TRBV7-2; j_gene: TRBJ2-5; CDR3aa: CASSHGRLQETQYF; CDR3nt: TGTGCCAGCTCCCACGGCCGACTACAAGAGACCCAGTACTTC
d_gene: TRBD2; len: 15; abundance: NA; v_gene: TRBV7-2; j_gene: TRBJ2-7; CDR3aa: CASSFIAGGSLEQYF; CDR3nt: TGTGCCAGCAGCTTCATAGCGGGGGGGTCCCTCGAGCAGTACTTC
d_gene: NA; len: 10; abundance: NA; v_gene: TRBV20-1; j_gene: TRBJ1-2; CDR3aa: CSAADYGYTF; CDR3nt: TGCAGTGCGGCCGATTATGGCTACACCTTC
d_gene: NA; len: 12; abundance: NA; v_gene: TRBV11-3; j_gene: TRBJ1-3; CDR3aa: CASGLLGNTIYF; CDR3nt: TGTGCCAGCGGGCTTCTCGGAAACACCATATATTTT
d_gene: TRBD1; len: 17; abundance: NA; v_gene: TRBV5-4; j_gene: TRBJ2-6; CDR3aa: CASSPGTGERPGTVLTF; CDR3nt: TGTGCCAGCAGCCCTGGAACAGGGGAAAGGCCAGGGACCGTCCTGACTTTC
d_gene: NA; len: 15; abundance: NA; v_gene: TRBV6-1; j_gene: TRBJ1-1; CDR3aa: CASSAGGGGNTEAFF; CDR3nt: TGTGCCAGCAGTGCCGGAGGGGGGGGGAACACTGAAGCTTTCTTT
d_gene: TRBD1; len: 14; abundance: NA; v_gene: TRBV7-9; j_gene: TRBJ1-5; CDR3aa: CASSSTGGNQPQHF; CDR3nt: TGTGCCAGCAGCTCGACAGGGGGCAATCAGCCCCAGCATTTT
d_gene: TRBD1; len: 13; abundance: once; v_gene: TRBV10-1; j_gene: TRBJ2-7; CDR3aa: CASSRDRGLEQYF; CDR3nt: TGCGCCAGCAGCCGGGACAGGGGGCTCGAGCAGTACTTC
d_gene: NA; len: 13; abundance: NA; v_gene: TRBV6-6; j_gene: TRBJ1-1; CDR3aa: CASSYTGGSEAFF; CDR3nt: TGTGCCAGCAGTTACACCGGAGGAAGTGAAGCTTTCTTT
d_gene: NA; len: 15; abundance: NA; v_gene: TRBV19; j_gene: TRBJ1-3; CDR3aa: CASSTDSLGGNTIYF; CDR3nt: TGTGCCAGTAGCACGGACTCGCTGGGTGGAAACACCATATATTTT
d_gene: NA; len: 14; abundance: NA; v_gene: TRBV4-2; j_gene: TRBJ2-5; CDR3aa: CASSPGPVQETQYF; CDR3nt: TGTGCCAGCAGCCCTGGCCCCGTCCAAGAGACCCAGTACTTC
d_gene: TRBD1; len: 15; abundance: few; v_gene: TRBV6-6; j_gene: TRBJ2-5; CDR3aa: CASSDETGGRETQYF; CDR3nt: TGTGCCAGCAGTGATGAGACAGGGGGCCGGGAGACCCAGTACTTC
d_gene: NA; len: 13; abundance: NA; v_gene: TRBV7-2; j_gene: TRBJ1-1; CDR3aa: CASSLGSGQQAFF; CDR3nt: TGTGCCAGCAGCTTAGGAAGTGGGCAACAAGCTTTCTTT
d_gene: TRBD1; len: 17; abundance: large; v_gene: TRBV4-1; j_gene: TRBJ1-4; CDR3aa: CASSQGQGHATNEKLFF; CDR3nt: TGCGCCAGCAGCCAAGGACAGGGCCATGCAACTAATGAAAAACTGTTTTTT
d_gene: NA; len: 15; abundance: medium-sized; v_gene: TRBV12-2; j_gene: TRBJ1-5; CDR3aa: CASRFGGVFNQPQHF; CDR3nt: TGTGCAAGTCGCTTCGGGGGGGTTTTTAATCAGCCCCAGCATTTT
d_gene: NA; len: 14; abundance: NA; v_gene: TRBV7-9; j_gene: TRBJ1-2; CDR3aa: CASSRWTQNYGYTF; CDR3nt: TGTGCCAGCAGCCGGTGGACACAGAACTATGGCTACACCTTC
d_gene: NA; len: 15; abundance: NA; v_gene: TRBV19; j_gene: TRBJ1-6; CDR3aa: CASSTSRRGGSPLHF; CDR3nt: TGTGCCAGTAGTACCTCACGCCGAGGGGGATCACCCCTCCACTTT
d_gene: TRBD1; len: 15; abundance: NA; v_gene: TRBV4-1; j_gene: TRBJ1-4; CDR3aa: CASSRRDRDREKLFF; CDR3nt: TGCGCCAGCAGTCGTCGGGACAGGGATCGAGAAAAACTGTTTTTT
d_gene: TRBD1; len: 14; abundance: NA; v_gene: TRBV7-9; j_gene: TRBJ1-1; CDR3aa: CASMHRGRDTEAFF; CDR3nt: TGTGCCAGCATGCACAGGGGGCGTGACACTGAAGCTTTCTTT
d_gene: TRBD1; len: 15; abundance: NA; v_gene: TRBV30; j_gene: TRBJ1-5; CDR3aa: CAWTLSGQGAQPQHF; CDR3nt: TGTGCCTGGACCCTATCCGGACAGGGGGCTCAGCCCCAGCATTTT
d_gene: NA; len: 15; abundance: NA; v_gene: TRBV7-9; j_gene: TRBJ2-5; CDR3aa: CASSPRGGYQETQYF; CDR3nt: TGTGCCAGCAGCCCTCGTGGAGGGTACCAAGAGACCCAGTACTTC
d_gene: TRBD2; len: 14; abundance: NA; v_gene: TRBV19; j_gene: TRBJ2-1; CDR3aa: CASSTSGGLNEQFF; CDR3nt: TGTGCCAGTAGTACTAGCGGGGGGCTTAATGAGCAGTTCTTC
d_gene: NA; len: 15; abundance: NA; v_gene: TRBV11-2; j_gene: TRBJ1-3; CDR3aa: CASSPWEISGNTIYF; CDR3nt: TGTGCCAGCAGCCCCTGGGAGATCTCTGGAAACACCATATATTTT
d_gene: TRBD1; len: 15; abundance: few; v_gene: TRBV27; j_gene: TRBJ2-5; CDR3aa: CASSFSGTGQETQYF; CDR3nt: TGTGCCAGCAGTTTCTCCGGGACAGGACAAGAGACCCAGTACTTC